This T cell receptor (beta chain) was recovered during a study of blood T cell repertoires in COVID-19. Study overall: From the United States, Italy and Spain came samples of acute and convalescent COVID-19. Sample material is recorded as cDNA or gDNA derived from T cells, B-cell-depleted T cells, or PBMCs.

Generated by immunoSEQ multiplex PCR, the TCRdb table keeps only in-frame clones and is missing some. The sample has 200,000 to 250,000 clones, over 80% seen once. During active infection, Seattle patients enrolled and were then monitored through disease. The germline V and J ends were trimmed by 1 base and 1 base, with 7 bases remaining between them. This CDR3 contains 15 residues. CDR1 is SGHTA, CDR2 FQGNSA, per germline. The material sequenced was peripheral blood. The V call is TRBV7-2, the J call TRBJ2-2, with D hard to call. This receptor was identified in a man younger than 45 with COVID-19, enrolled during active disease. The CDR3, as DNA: TGTGCCAGCAGCTTAGACGGTTTGAACACCGGGGAGCTGTTTTTT. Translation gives CASSLDGLNTGELFF.